These 9 T cell receptor beta chains came from one sample sequenced in a study of control samples from healthy donors and cancer patients. TCRdb's table, derived via immunoSEQ multiplex PCR, lists solely in-frame clones and lacks some. The data contain tens of thousands of clones, approximately 90% of them singletons. Sequencing was performed on blood. The receptors shown here come from a woman between 70 and 85 years old in good health.

V usage is TRBV9 and J usage is TRBJ2-7, with D unclear. In germline, CDR1 is SGDLS, CDR2 YYNGEE. The CDR3 is made up of 13 amino acids. Trimming removed 1 base at V and 3 bases at J, with 8 bases between. This CDR3 is CASSVSQDYEQYF. CDR3 coding DNA: TGTGCCAGCAGCGTAAGTCAGGACTACGAGCAGTACTTC.

The gene calls are TRBV6-9 and TRBJ2-2; D unclear. V gave up 10 bases and J gave up 6 bases, with 15 bases separating them. Per the germline V gene, CDR1 is MNHGY and CDR2 is SVAAGI. The CDR3 is made up of 13 amino acids. The CDR3 DNA follows: TGTGCCAAACAACGTGATCGGCCCGGGGAGCTGTTTTTT. The encoded protein is CAKQRDRPGELFF.

The V and J genes are TRBV5-1 and TRBJ1-1; unclear D gene. The CDR3 covers 14 residues. CDR1 SGHRS and CDR2 YFSETQ come from the germline V gene. V lost 0 bases and J lost 5, with 11 bases in between. CDR3: CASSLAGVLTEAFF. DNA for the CDR3: TGCGCCAGCAGCTTGGCCGGGGTGTTAACTGAAGCTTTCTTT.

This clone was observed a single time. The J gene is TRBJ1-2, the V gene TRBV3-1 (or the pseudogene TRBV3-2); no firm D call. V was clipped by 3 bases and J by 8 bases, with 7 bases between them. The length of the CDR3 is 11 residues. Germline CDR1 and CDR2: LGHDT and YNNKEL (reference sequence). Here the CDR3 reads CASSQVGGYTF. In nucleotides, the CDR3 is TGTGCCAGCAGCCAGGTGGGAGGCTACACCTTC.

The CDR3 sequence: CASSEQGYDYGYTF. Written as DNA, the CDR3 is TGTGCCAGCAGCGAACAGGGGTATGACTATGGCTACACCTTC. V usage is TRBV2 and J usage is TRBJ1-2, with 7 bases aligning to TRBD1. V lost 6 bases and J lost 3; bases outside the gene matches: 7. The CDR3 has 14 amino acids. Germline V CDR1 and CDR2: SNHLY, FYNNEI.

V is TRBV10-3 and J is TRBJ2-5; 9 positions agree with TRBD2. J lost 5 bases, V lost 4 bases, and 5 bases had no gene match. This CDR3 is built from 14 residues. Germline CDR1 reads ENHRY; CDR2 reads SYGVKD. DNA of the CDR3: TGTGCCATCAGTGTTAGCGGGGGCGGGGAGACCCAGTACTTC. It yields the protein CAISVSGGGETQYF.

In this sample, this clone turned up once. This chain connects TRBV2 to TRBJ2-5; D is unclear. The V end lost 4 bases, the J end lost 2 bases, and 11 bases lay between the germline ends. CDR3 length: 14 residues. Germline V CDR1 and CDR2: SNHLY, FYNNEI. The CDR3 DNA sequence: TGTGCCAGCAGTGGTCGATCCAGGCAAGAGACCCAGTACTTC. Translation: CASSGRSRQETQYF.

V is TRBV7-2 and J is TRBJ2-7; D might be TRBD1 (6 bases). The V and J ends lost 2 bases and 0 bases respectively, with 11 bases between them. CDR3 length: 15 residues. In germline, CDR1 is SGHTA, CDR2 FQGNSA. The CDR3 sequence: CASSLNRASSYEQYF. Written as DNA, the CDR3 is TGTGCCAGCAGCTTAAACAGGGCGAGCTCCTACGAGCAGTACTTC. The variable domain in full, completed from reference TRBV7-2 and TRBJ2-7, reads GAGVSQSPSNKVTEKGKDVELRCDPISGHTALYWYRQSLGQGLEFLIYFQGNSAPDKSGLPSDRFSAERTGGSVSTLTIQRTQQEDSAVYLCASSLNRASSYEQYFGPGTRLTVT.

V gene TRBV3-1 (or the pseudogene TRBV3-2) combines with J gene TRBJ1-2, with unresolved D. From germline, CDR1 is LGHDT and CDR2 YNNKEL (reference sequence). Between the trimmed V and J ends, which lost 3 bases and 4 bases, there was a span of 15 bases. The CDR3 extends over 15 amino acids. CDR3 loop: CASSHLTPGAYGYTF. In nucleotides, the CDR3 is TGTGCCAGCAGCCATCTTACCCCGGGCGCCTATGGCTACACCTTC.